This T cell receptor beta chain was obtained from a study of T-cell reconstitution after alpha-beta-depleted transplantation in children. Findings and limits, study-wide: Certain patients had high TCRbeta diversity at day 60, and it came from recipient T cells and thymic progenitors that survived. At around two months after transplant, the alpha-beta T cells were reportedly derived from several hundred expanded clones that came from non-depleted graft cells. When one year had passed after transplant, most T-cell counts and diversity came from newly produced T cells.

The authors prepared the TCRbeta library with unique molecular identifiers. MiXCR, applied by TCRdb to the PCR reads, yields one record per CDR3 protein. The data show about a million distinct CDR3 sequences, about 29% seen once. V lost 4 bases and J 2 bases, leaving 13 bases between the germline ends. This CDR3 comprises 14 residues. Germline-derived CDR1 and CDR2 are SQVTM and ANQGSEA. Comment on this clonotype: The antigen remains undetermined.

This clonotype was obtained from a boy younger than two who had a stem cell transplant for SCID, so the T cells may come from the graft donor. Sequencing used PBMCs, mostly from graft donor cells, obtained 360 days after TCRalphabeta/CD19-depleted stem cell transplant. The chain combines TRBV29-1 with TRBJ2-3, with unresolved D. Here the CDR3 DNA reads TGCAGCGTTGGAAGTCTTCAGTACACAGATACGCAGTATTTT. Translation: CSVGSLQYTDTQYF.